One sample yielded the 14 T cell receptor beta chains listed below, sequenced in a study of siplizumab effects on memory and regulatory T cells. The repertoire was sequenced with immunoSEQ multiplex PCR; TCRdb's copy has only in-frame clones and lacks some. The profile shows approximately 84,000 clones, 85% to 95% of them singletons. Specimen: CD8+ T cells sorted from blood. The receptor set was obtained from a human donor in good health.

This chain uses TRBV9 with TRBJ2-1; a possible D gene is TRBD2 (5 bases). Trimming removed 0 bases from V and 0 bases from J, with 7 bases in between. This CDR3 is 15 amino acids long. The germline V gene encodes CDR1 SGDLS and CDR2 YYNGEE. The CDR3 sequence: CASSVERVSYNEQFF. The CDR3 region has the DNA TGTGCCAGCAGCGTAGAGAGGGTCTCCTACAATGAGCAGTTCTTC.

This rearrangement joins TRBV7-9 to TRBJ1-5; 10 nucleotides agree with TRBD1. Germline trimming cut 5 bases from V and 3 bases from J; bases unmatched to any gene: 7. CDR3 length: 16 amino acids. Germline assignment: CDR1 SEHNR and CDR2 FQNEAQ (reference sequence). CDR3 protein: CASSTWTGGHNQPQHF. The CDR3 nucleotides are TGTGCCAGCAGCACCTGGACAGGGGGACACAATCAGCCCCAGCATTTT.

This chain uses TRBV19 with TRBJ2-7; either TRBD1 or TRBD2 may supply D (5 bases each). Germline loops: CDR1 LNHDA, CDR2 SQIVND (reference sequence). Between the trimmed V and J ends, which lost 3 bases and 7 bases, there was a span of 19 bases. This CDR3 contains 15 residues. CDR3 in amino acids: CASSMATRGSGEQYF. The CDR3 coding sequence is TGTGCCAGTAGTATGGCAACAAGGGGATCGGGGGAGCAGTACTTC.

V is TRBV29-1 and J is TRBJ2-2; TRBD1 might be the D (5 bases). The CDR3 consists of 15 residues. Germline lookup yields CDR1 SQVTM and CDR2 ANQGSEA. The V end was cut by 2 bases, the J end by 4 bases, with 14 bases between. CDR3 bases: TGCAGCGTTGAACAGTCCGACAGACCCACCGGGGAGCTGTTTTTT. It specifies CSVEQSDRPTGELFF.

This chain uses TRBV6-5 with TRBJ2-2; D may match TRBD1 or TRBD2 (5 bases each). The germline CDR1 and CDR2 sequences are MNHEY and SVGAGI. Trimming took off 4 bases at V and 1 base at J, with 10 bases between the two ends. This CDR3 region has 15 residues. CDR3 coding DNA: TGTGCCAGCAGTTTCGGGACCGAGAACACCGGGGAGCTGTTTTTT. Protein: CASSFGTENTGELFF.

This clone appeared a single time. The V call is TRBV28, the J call TRBJ1-2, with 9 bases lining up with TRBD1. This CDR3 has 15 residues. Germline V CDR1 and CDR2: MDHEN, SYDVKM. V lost 5 bases, J lost 1 base, and 5 bases stayed unmatched. In DNA form, the CDR3 reads TGTGCCAGCAGTCCTCCGGGACAGGGTAACTATGGCTACACCTTC. Translated: CASSPPGQGNYGYTF.

The chain couples TRBV7-9 to TRBJ1-1; no reliable D call. Germline V CDR1 and CDR2: SEHNR, FQNEAQ (reference sequence). CDR3 length: 14 residues. Trimming took 1 base from V and 0 from J, leaving 6 bases between them. This chain's CDR3 is CASSLGGMNTEAFF. In nucleotides, the CDR3 is TGTGCCAGCAGCTTAGGTGGTATGAACACTGAAGCTTTCTTT.

The V and J genes are TRBV2 and TRBJ2-2; D is uncertain. The CDR3 has 11 amino acids. CDR1 and CDR2 from the germline V gene are SNHLY and FYNNEI. V gave up 7 bases and J gave up 7 bases, with 7 bases separating them. The CDR3 bases are TGTGCCAGCACCCCAAACGGGGAGCTGTTTTTT. Protein product: CASTPNGELFF.

The J gene is TRBJ2-3, the V gene TRBV7-9; no clear D. V was clipped by 5 bases and J by 1 base, with 16 bases between them. Germline CDR1 SEHNR, CDR2 FQNEAQ (reference sequence). The CDR3 is made up of 16 amino acids. The CDR3 region has the DNA TGTGCCAGCAGCCTGGGCTTTTTTTCTGGCACAGATACGCAGTATTTT. As protein: CASSLGFFSGTDTQYF.

V and J are TRBV1 and TRBJ1-6; the tabulated D call, TRBD1, remains unverified against the DNA. TRBV1 is designated a pseudogene. This CDR3 comprises 19 residues. CDR3 DNA sequence: TGCACCAGCAGCCAAACCTACCGGGACAGGGATCGGATGAATTCACCCCTCCACTTT. This encodes CTSSQTYRDRDRMNSPLHF.

The chain is built from TRBV7-9 and TRBJ2-7; TRBD1 agrees at 8 bases. The CDR3 sequence is 13 residues long. In germline, CDR1 is SEHNR, CDR2 FQNEAQ (reference sequence). V was pared by 8 bases and J by 0 bases, with 3 bases of the junction left unmatched. The CDR3 nucleotides are TGTGCCAGCGGGCAGGGGGCCTCCTACGAGCAGTACTTC. Translation gives CASGQGASYEQYF.

The V gene is TRBV5-1, the J gene TRBJ1-2; no reliable D call. The CDR3 is 13 amino acids. V lost 5 bases and J 6 bases, leaving 14 bases between the germline ends. The germline V gene has CDR1 SGHRS and CDR2 YFSETQ. The CDR3 is CASSGTTFDGYTF. The CDR3, as DNA: TGCGCCAGCAGTGGCACAACCTTCGATGGCTACACCTTC.

The J gene is TRBJ2-7, the V gene TRBV19; D call uncertain. Trimming removed 5 bases from V and 6 bases from J, with 8 bases in between. CDR1 LNHDA and CDR2 SQIVND come from the germline V gene (reference sequence). The CDR3 contains 11 residues. The CDR3 sequence: CASSEGAEQYF. CDR3 sequence (DNA): TGTGCCAGTAGTGAAGGCGCCGAGCAGTACTTC.

The chain uses TRBV14 and TRBJ2-1; 9 bases line up with TRBD2. Trimming cost V 0 bases and J 2 bases; bases outside gene matches: 14. CDR1 is SGHDN, CDR2 FVKESK, per germline. This CDR3 comprises 20 residues. DNA of the CDR3: TGTGCCAGCAGCCAAGATCGCGGCCTAGCGGGACTGTTTACCTACAATGAGCAGTTCTTC. Translated, it gives CASSQDRGLAGLFTYNEQFF.